This is a list of T cell receptor beta chains from one sample in a study of a mutant IDH1 vaccine in newly diagnosed glioma. These receptors have no known antigen. Using immunoSEQ multiplex PCR, the repertoire was profiled, and TCRdb retains in-frame clones only, with some absent. The sample carries tens of thousands of clones, about 85% recorded once. This material consisted of PBMCs, taken from a glioma patient whose treatment included an IDH1 peptide vaccine. These receptors originate from a woman between 50 and 59 years old with glioma. CDR3s leave out the opening cysteine and the closing phenylalanine or tryptophan. The order of the fields is clone size, V gene, J gene, CDR3 protein. Size values are once, few and many counts, or a class for expanded clones, and some rows have none.

NA	TRBV2	TRBJ2-3	ASSYSTDTQY
NA	TRBV11-2	TRBJ2-6	ASSLRGQSHSGANVLT
NA	TRBV6-1	TRBJ1-6	ASRSIRGHNSPLH
NA	TRBV5-1	TRBJ2-7	ASSMDGTGGIYEQY
NA	TRBV7-8	TRBJ2-7	ASSLGLLRRGDYEQY
NA	TRBV6-1	TRBJ1-2	ASSTLGRSHYGYT
NA	TRBV29-1	TRBJ2-7	SVVADYEQY
NA	TRBV7-2	TRBJ2-1	ASSLGPLLAELSDEQF
NA	TRBV12-5	TRBJ2-2	ASAISGHGELF
NA	TRBV6-5	TRBJ1-3	ASSYSQGPGNTIY
few	TRBV27	TRBJ2-1	ASRGTYNEQF
NA	TRBV5-1	TRBJ2-1	ASSLESSYNEQF
NA	TRBV5-6	TRBJ1-2	ASSPGQGPVYGYT
NA	TRBV28	TRBJ2-7	ASSSVSAGGSYEQY
few	TRBV7-9	TRBJ2-5	ASSSGLAVGETQY
NA	TRBV9	TRBJ1-2	ASSDNRDRGSYGYT
once	TRBV29-1	TRBJ2-7	SVVGQGVHEQY
NA	TRBV5-6	TRBJ2-7	ASSLGSSGVEQY
NA	TRBV5-4	TRBJ1-2	ASSLGKGGLDRGSNYGYT
NA	TRBV19	TRBJ2-6	ASSLRDRVLSGANVLT
NA	TRBV11-2	TRBJ1-2	ASSLATGGFDGYT
NA	TRBV5-8	TRBJ2-3	ASSLGGQNTDTQY
NA	TRBV5-1	TRBJ2-5	ASSLAGETQY
once	TRBV14	TRBJ2-7	ASSTRGFSYEQY
NA	TRBV15	TRBJ1-4	ATSRDRGNEKLF
NA	TRBV6-6	TRBJ1-1	ASSYPTGGEHTEAF
NA	TRBV5-4	TRBJ2-3	ASSPWTSGRASSPAQY
NA	TRBV11-2	TRBJ1-1	ASSLLFALGGRSTEAF